What follows are 9 T cell receptor beta chains derived from one specimen sequenced in a study of CD8+ T cells in alopecia areata. Isolated RNA was reverse transcribed into cDNA used as the sequencing template. Data came from immunoSEQ multiplex PCR; TCRdb stores just in-frame clones and leaves some out. The sample carries 120,000 or so clones, around 50% recorded once. Sequencing input: NKG2D-low CD8+ T cells sorted from blood. The receptors come from a human donor with alopecia areata.

This chain uses TRBV2 with TRBJ2-5; 7 positions agree with TRBD1. J lost 2 bases, V lost 4 bases, and 10 bases had no gene match. The CDR3 spans 16 residues. CDR1 is SNHLY, CDR2 FYNNEI, per germline. The CDR3 bases are TGTGCCAGCAGTGTGTTTCTGGGACAGTTACAAGAGACCCAGTACTTC. It encodes CASSVFLGQLQETQYF.

This chain links TRBV27 with TRBJ2-1, with TRBD2 identical over 16 bases. The CDR3 runs to 17 residues. CDR1 and CDR2 from the germline V gene are MNHEY and SMNVEV (reference sequence). Trimming removed 2 bases from V and 11 bases from J; junction bases left unmatched: 9. In DNA, the CDR3 is TGTGCCAGCAGTTTAGAGGGTGCGGGACTAGCGGGAGGGAAGCAGTTCTTC. This codes for CASSLEGAGLAGGKQFF.

This clone came up a few times. This sequence joins TRBV9 and TRBJ1-1; D might be TRBD1 (5 bases). The CDR3 consists of 15 residues. The ends were cut back, 0 bases at V and 1 base at J, with 10 bases in the middle. Germline assignment: CDR1 SGDLS and CDR2 YYNGEE. The CDR3 region is CASSVGDSANTEAFF. CDR3 in DNA: TGTGCCAGCAGCGTAGGTGACAGTGCGAACACTGAAGCTTTCTTT.

To note about this clone: The same CDR3 also results from other DNA sequences found in this sample. The gene calls are TRBV29-1 and TRBJ2-7; D is ambiguous. V was pared by 2 bases and J by 2 bases, with 7 bases between. The CDR3 sequence is 12 residues long. Germline V gene lookup returns CDR1 SQVTM and CDR2 ANQGSEA. CDR3 DNA: TGCAGCGTTGAAACGCGCCCCTACGAGCAGTACTTC. Protein product: CSVETRPYEQYF.

The chain carries TRBV20-1 and TRBJ2-7, with D possibly being TRBD1 or TRBD2 (5 bases each). Trimming removed 4 bases at V and 5 bases at J, with 9 bases between. This CDR3 contains 11 residues. In germline, CDR1 is DFQATT, CDR2 SNEGSKA (reference sequence). The chain's CDR3 is CSAIQGHEQYF. For the CDR3, the DNA is TGCAGTGCTATTCAGGGACACGAGCAGTACTTC.

Comment on this clone: A read error may account for a junction end that differs from germline. This chain joins TRBV10-3 and TRBJ2-7, with D perhaps matching TRBD2 (5 bases). The CDR3 contains 12 residues. Germline V gene lookup returns CDR1 ENHRY and CDR2 SYGVKD. The CDR3 sequence is CAISESGNEQYF. CDR3 nucleotide sequence: TGTGCCATCAGCGAGTCGGGGAACGAGCAGTACTTC.

The chain uses TRBV6-5 and TRBJ2-7; 10 bases fit TRBD2. The V gene's germline CDR1 is MNHEY and CDR2 SVGAGI. The CDR3 runs to 14 residues. Losses at the gene ends were 2 bases for V and 6 bases for J; bases not matched to a gene: 4. CDR3 amino acids: CASSYGAGGPEQYF. In nucleotides, the CDR3 is TGTGCCAGCAGTTACGGAGCGGGAGGGCCCGAGCAGTACTTC.

This clone was detected only a few times. This chain links TRBV29-1 with TRBJ1-5; maybe TRBD1 (5 bases). Germline CDR1 and CDR2: SQVTM and ANQGSEA. V was pared by 4 bases and J by 3 bases, with 13 bases between. The CDR3 contains 14 residues. The CDR3 DNA sequence: TGCAGCGTTGCAGAGGGACGGTCCAATCAGCCCCAGCATTTT. Amino acid sequence: CSVAEGRSNQPQHF.

The chain is built from TRBV29-1 and TRBJ2-7; tentatively, D is TRBD1 (6 bases). The CDR3 is 11 amino acids. With 5 bases removed from V and 5 bases from J, the gap between germline ends came to 10 bases. Looked up from germline, CDR1 is SQVTM and CDR2 is ANQGSEA. CDR3 sequence: CSVLWDNEQYF. CDR3 DNA: TGCAGCGTTTTGTGGGACAACGAGCAGTACTTC.